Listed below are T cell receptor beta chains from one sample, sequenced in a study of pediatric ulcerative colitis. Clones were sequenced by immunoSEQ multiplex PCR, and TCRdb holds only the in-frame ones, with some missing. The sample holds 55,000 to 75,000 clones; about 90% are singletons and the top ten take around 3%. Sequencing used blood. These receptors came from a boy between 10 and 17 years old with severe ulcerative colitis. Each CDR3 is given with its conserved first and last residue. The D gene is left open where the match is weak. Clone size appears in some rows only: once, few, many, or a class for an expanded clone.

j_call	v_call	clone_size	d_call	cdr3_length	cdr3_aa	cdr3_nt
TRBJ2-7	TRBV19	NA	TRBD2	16	CASSMTSGTLSYEQYF	TGTGCCAGTAGTATGACTAGCGGGACACTCAGTTACGAGCAGTACTTC
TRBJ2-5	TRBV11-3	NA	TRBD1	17	CASEKGDRRFGTETQYF	TGTGCCAGTGAGAAAGGGGACAGGCGATTTGGCACGGAGACCCAGTACTTC
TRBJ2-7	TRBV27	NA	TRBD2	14	CASSSGTTDYEQYF	TGTGCCAGCAGTTCCGGGACTACAGACTACGAGCAGTACTTC
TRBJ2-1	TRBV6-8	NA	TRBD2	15	CASRFTSGRSPEQFF	TGTGCCAGCAGATTCACTAGCGGGAGGTCCCCGGAGCAGTTCTTC
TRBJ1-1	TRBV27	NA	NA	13	CASSLLGGSGAFF	TGTGCCAGCAGTTTATTGGGAGGGTCCGGAGCTTTCTTT
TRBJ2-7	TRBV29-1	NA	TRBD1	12	CSVGDSSYEQYF	TGCAGCGTTGGGGACAGTTCCTACGAGCAGTACTTC
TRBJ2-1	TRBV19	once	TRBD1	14	CASSWGQGYNEQFF	TGTGCCAGTAGTTGGGGACAGGGGTACAATGAGCAGTTCTTC
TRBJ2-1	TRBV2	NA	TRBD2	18	CASRTTTLTSGHYNEQFF	TGTGCCAGCAGGACGACCACCTTGACTAGCGGGCACTACAATGAGCAGTTCTTC
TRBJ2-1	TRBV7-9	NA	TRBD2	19	CASSLVALGLAASYNEQFF	TGTGCCAGCAGCTTAGTGGCGTTGGGACTAGCGGCCTCCTACAATGAGCAGTTCTTC
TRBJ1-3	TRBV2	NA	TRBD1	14	CASSEAGQGHTIYF	TGTGCCAGCAGTGAAGCGGGACAGGGGCACACCATATATTTT
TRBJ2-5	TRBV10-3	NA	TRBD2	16	CAISSRLAGMEETQYF	TGTGCCATCAGTTCCAGACTAGCGGGGATGGAAGAGACCCAGTACTTC
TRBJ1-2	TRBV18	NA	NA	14	CASSPVRQFYGYTF	TGTGCCAGCTCACCGGTTCGACAGTTCTATGGCTACACCTTC
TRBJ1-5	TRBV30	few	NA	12	CAWSTSNQPQHF	TGTGCCTGGAGTACTAGCAATCAGCCCCAGCATTTT
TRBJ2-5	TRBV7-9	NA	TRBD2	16	CASSLLPSGNEQTQYF	TGTGCCAGCAGCTTATTACCTAGCGGGAACGAGCAGACCCAGTACTTC
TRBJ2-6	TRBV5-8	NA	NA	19	CASSLQTRPLLYGANVLTF	TGTGCCAGCAGCCTCCAGACTAGACCCCTGTTATATGGGGCCAACGTCCTGACTTTC
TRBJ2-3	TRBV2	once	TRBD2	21	CASHERMTLGGGRAAADTQYF	TGTGCCAGCCACGAGAGAATGACCCTAGGTGGCGGGAGGGCCGCGGCAGATACGCAGTATTTT
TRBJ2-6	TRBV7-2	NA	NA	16	CASSLHGTAGANVLTF	TGTGCCAGCAGCTTACACGGGACCGCTGGGGCCAACGTCCTGACTTTC
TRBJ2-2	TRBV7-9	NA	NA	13	CASSFPNTGELFF	TGTGCCAGCAGCTTCCCGAACACCGGGGAGCTGTTTTTT
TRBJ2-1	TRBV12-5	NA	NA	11	CASGLWEVQFF	TGTGCTAGTGGTTTGTGGGAGGTACAGTTCTTC
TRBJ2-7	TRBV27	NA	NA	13	CASSLSGVYEQYF	TGTGCCAGCAGTTTATCAGGTGTTTACGAGCAGTACTTC
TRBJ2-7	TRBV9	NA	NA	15	CASSPAGGPGREQYF	TGTGCCAGCAGCCCAGCCGGGGGGCCGGGGCGCGAGCAGTACTTC
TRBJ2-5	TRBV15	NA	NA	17	CATSRPLGGIGEETQYF	TGTGCCACCAGCAGACCTCTTGGGGGAATAGGTGAAGAGACCCAGTACTTC